This passage covers 15 T cell receptor beta chains from one sample sequenced in a study of somatic mutations in cytotoxic T cells in rheumatoid arthritis. Measured with immunoSEQ multiplex PCR; TCRdb has only the in-frame clones, and not every one. The sample lists about 14,000 clones; roughly 80% were seen once. The source material was CD8+ T cells sorted from blood. The receptors shown here come from an adult with rheumatoid arthritis.

This chain links TRBV9 with TRBJ2-1; 7 bases are a match to TRBD2. V lost 0 bases to trimming and J lost 2 bases; unmatched junction nucleotides: 5. In germline, CDR1 is SGDLS, CDR2 YYNGEE. CDR3 length: 16 amino acids. The CDR3 DNA follows: TGTGCCAGCAGCGTAGGGGGGGGACTAACCTACAATGAGCAGTTCTTC. Its translation is CASSVGGGLTYNEQFF.

The CDR3 region has the DNA TGTGCCAGCAGCCGTGACCTAGCGGGGGGGATCACCGGGGAGCTGTTTTTT. Translated: CASSRDLAGGITGELFF. V is TRBV5-8 and J is TRBJ2-2, with 12 bases that match TRBD2. The length of the CDR3 is 17 residues. The ends lost 4 bases at V and 4 bases at J; junction bases unmatched: 8. The germline gives CDR1 SGHTS, CDR2 YDEGEE.

V and J are TRBV7-6 and TRBJ1-1; no clear D. The CDR3 contains 15 residues. V lost 0 bases, J lost 1 base, and 9 bases lay in between. CDR1 is SGHVS and CDR2 is FNYEAQ in the germline V gene. CDR3 nucleotide sequence: TGTGCCAGCAGCTTAGCACTAGGAGGGAACACTGAAGCTTTCTTT. Its translation is CASSLALGGNTEAFF.

The chain has TRBV7-2 and TRBJ2-2; 13 bases are a match to TRBD2. Germline lookup yields CDR1 SGHTA and CDR2 FQGNSA. The CDR3 totals 18 residues. J was trimmed by 2 bases and V by 5 bases; bases with no gene match: 8. CDR3 sequence (DNA): TGTGCCAGCAGCCTCGGGACTAGCGGGGACCCTAACACCGGGGAGCTGTTTTTT. Translated, it gives CASSLGTSGDPNTGELFF.

V gene TRBV13 combines with J gene TRBJ1-1; D is unclear. Germline V CDR1 and CDR2: PRHDT, FYEKMQ (reference sequence). V was clipped by 2 bases and J by 8 bases, with 12 bases between them. The CDR3 has 13 amino acids. This CDR3 reads CASSLRAATEAFF. The CDR3 coding sequence is TGTGCCAGCAGCTTACGGGCAGCCACAGAAGCTTTCTTT.

The gene calls are TRBV7-6 and TRBJ1-2, with D unclear. CDR1 and CDR2 (germline): SGHVS, FNYEAQ. The V end was cut by 5 bases, the J end by 8 bases, with 15 bases between. The CDR3 has 13 residues. DNA of the CDR3: TGTGCCAGCAGCCAGCTAGGGCGTCAAGGCTACACCTTC. Amino acids: CASSQLGRQGYTF.

This sequence joins TRBV4-1 and TRBJ2-1; D is unclear. Between the trimmed V and J ends, which lost 1 base and 2 bases, there was a span of 9 bases. There are 15 residues in the CDR3. CDR1 and CDR2 from the germline V gene are MGHRA and YSYEKL. CDR3 sequence: CASSQASSPYNEQFF. In DNA, the CDR3 is TGCGCCAGCAGCCAAGCCTCAAGCCCCTACAATGAGCAGTTCTTC.

This clone was counted once. This chain connects TRBV7-9 to TRBJ2-3; 13 positions match TRBD2. Germline lookup yields CDR1 SEHNR and CDR2 FQNEAQ (reference sequence). This CDR3 is built from 15 residues. The J segment lost 6 bases and the V segment lost 5 bases, leaving 5 bases of the junction unmatched. The CDR3 DNA sequence: TGTGCCAGCAGCCGTACTAGCGGGGGGGCGGATACGCAGTATTTT. This codes for CASSRTSGGADTQYF. The full variable domain, rest sourced from reference TRBV7-9 and TRBJ2-3, is DTGVSQNPRHKITKRGQNVTFRCDPISEHNRLYWYRQTLGQGPEFLTYFQNEAQLEKSRLLSDRFSAERPKGSFSTLEIQRTEQGDSAMYLCASSRTSGGADTQYFGPGTRLTVL.

The V call is TRBV27, the J call TRBJ1-1; TRBD1 might be the D (5 bases). CDR1 and CDR2 (germline): MNHEY, SMNVEV (reference sequence). V was clipped by 8 bases and J by 3 bases, with 16 bases between them. The CDR3 sequence is 14 residues long. The CDR3 DNA reads as TGTGCCAGCCGCAGTTCAGGGTACGACACTGAAGCTTTCTTT. This encodes CASRSSGYDTEAFF.

The V call is TRBV9, the J call TRBJ2-4, with TRBD2 matching over 8 bases. J was trimmed by 6 bases and V by 4 bases; bases with no gene match: 9. Germline CDR1 and CDR2: SGDLS and YYNGEE. The CDR3 loop spans 15 amino acids. The CDR3 loop is CASSPTGGARNIQYF. CDR3 DNA sequence: TGTGCCAGCAGCCCGACGGGGGGGGCGCGAAACATTCAGTACTTC.

The J gene is TRBJ1-2, the V gene TRBV5-1, with 9 bases identical to TRBD1. The germline V gene encodes CDR1 SGHRS and CDR2 YFSETQ. This CDR3 has 18 amino acids. V lost 0 bases and J lost 4; bases outside the gene matches: 13. The CDR3 nucleotides are TGCGCCAGCAGCTTGGCCCCGGGACAGGGATTTTTTACCTATGGCTACACCTTC. Its protein product is CASSLAPGQGFFTYGYTF.

This chain links TRBV5-1 with TRBJ2-2; weak D call: TRBD1 (6 bases). The CDR3 length is 16 residues. V was cut by 2 bases and J by 0 bases, with 11 bases left in between. CDR1 and CDR2 from the germline V gene are SGHRS and YFSETQ. The CDR3 loop reads CASSFGQYANTGELFF. The CDR3 coding sequence is TGCGCCAGCAGCTTCGGACAGTACGCGAACACCGGGGAGCTGTTTTTT. The variable domain in full, with the rest retrieved from reference TRBV5-1 and TRBJ2-2, is KAGVTQTPRYLIKTRGQQVTLSCSPISGHRSVSWYQQTPGQGLQFLFEYFSETQRNKGNFPGRFSGRQFSNSRSEMNVSTLELGDSALYLCASSFGQYANTGELFFGEGSRLTVL.

The chain has TRBV10-2 and TRBJ2-7; 9 positions match TRBD2. Per the germline V gene, CDR1 is WSHSY and CDR2 is SAAADI. After removal of 4 bases from V and 7 bases from J, the junction contained 11 bases not matched to a gene. The CDR3 totals 15 residues. The CDR3: CASSVGAGGPREQYF. DNA for the CDR3: TGCGCCAGCAGTGTAGGGGCGGGGGGGCCTCGGGAGCAGTACTTC.

The chain joins TRBV19 to TRBJ1-5, with a possible D match to TRBD1 (5 bases). The CDR3 covers 16 residues. Trimming cost V 5 bases and J 3 bases, with 17 bases left between them. Germline CDR1 reads LNHDA; CDR2 reads SQIVND (reference sequence). DNA for the CDR3: TGTGCCAGTAGTCTCCTCCCTGACAGCCTCAATCAGCCCCAGCATTTT. This codes for CASSLLPDSLNQPQHF. Full variable domain (rest looked up from reference TRBV19 and TRBJ1-5): DGGITQSPKYLFRKEGQNVTLSCEQNLNHDAMYWYRQDPGQGLRLIYYSQIVNDFQKGDIAEGYSVSREKKESFPLTVTSAQKNPTAFYLCASSLLPDSLNQPQHFGDGTRLSIL.

This chain connects TRBV7-9 to TRBJ1-3; 9 bases are a match to TRBD1. CDR1 and CDR2 (germline): SEHNR, FQNEAQ (reference sequence). The CDR3 contains 15 residues. Losses at the gene ends were 6 bases for V and 4 bases for J; bases not matched to a gene: 7. CDR3 in amino acids: CASRNGTGTGNTIYF. The CDR3 DNA sequence: TGTGCCAGCAGGAATGGGACAGGGACCGGAAACACCATATATTTT.